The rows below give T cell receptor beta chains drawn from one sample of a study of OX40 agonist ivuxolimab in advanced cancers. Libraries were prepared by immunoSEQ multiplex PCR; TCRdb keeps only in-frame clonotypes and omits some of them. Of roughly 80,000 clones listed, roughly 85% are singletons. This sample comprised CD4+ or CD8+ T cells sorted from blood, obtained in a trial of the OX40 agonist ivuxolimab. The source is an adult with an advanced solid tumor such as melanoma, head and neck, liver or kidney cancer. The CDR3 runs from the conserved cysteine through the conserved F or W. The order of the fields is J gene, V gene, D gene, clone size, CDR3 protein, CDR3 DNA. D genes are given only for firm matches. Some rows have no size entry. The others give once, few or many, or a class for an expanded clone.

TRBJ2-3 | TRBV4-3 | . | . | CASSQGAGDADTQYF | TGCGCCAGCAGCCAAGGGGCAGGGGACGCAGATACGCAGTATTTT
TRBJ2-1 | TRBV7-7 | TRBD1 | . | CASSSRTGDNEQFF | TGTGCTAGCAGCTCACGGACAGGAGACAATGAGCAGTTCTTC
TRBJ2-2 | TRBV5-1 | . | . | CASSLWQGRRAGELFF | TGCGCCAGCAGCTTGTGGCAGGGGCGAAGGGCCGGGGAGCTGTTTTTT
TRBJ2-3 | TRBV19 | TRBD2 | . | CASSIAASGGADTQYF | TGTGCCAGTAGTATAGCAGCTAGCGGGGGGGCAGATACGCAGTATTTT
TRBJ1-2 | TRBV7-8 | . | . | CASSLGGQGLTYGYTF | TGTGCCAGCAGCTTAGGAGGGCAGGGCCTAACCTATGGCTACACCTTC
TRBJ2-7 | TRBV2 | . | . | CASRALDDTGGPEQYF | TGTGCCAGCAGGGCCTTAGACGACACCGGGGGCCCCGAGCAGTACTTC
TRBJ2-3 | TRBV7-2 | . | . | CASSLDYRTDTQYF | TGTGCCAGCAGCTTAGACTACCGCACAGATACGCAGTATTTT
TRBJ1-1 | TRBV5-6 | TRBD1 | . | CASSRDRGGEAFF | TGTGCCAGCAGCCGGGACAGGGGTGGTGAAGCTTTCTTT
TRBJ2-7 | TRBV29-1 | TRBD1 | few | CSAGTGRYEQYF | TGCAGCGCTGGGACAGGAAGGTACGAGCAGTACTTC
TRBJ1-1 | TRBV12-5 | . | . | CASGFGGQRGEAFF | TGTGCTAGTGGTTTTGGGGGGCAGAGGGGTGAAGCTTTCTTT
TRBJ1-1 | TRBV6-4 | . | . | CASSDSRGNTEAFF | TGTGCCAGCAGTGACTCTCGGGGGAACACTGAAGCTTTCTTT
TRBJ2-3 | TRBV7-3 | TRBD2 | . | CASSLDGGARADTQYF | TGTGCCAGCAGCTTAGACGGGGGGGCTCGAGCAGATACGCAGTATTTT
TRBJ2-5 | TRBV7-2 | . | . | CASSFVTDSQETQYF | TGTGCCAGCAGCTTTGTCACCGACTCCCAAGAGACCCAGTACTTC
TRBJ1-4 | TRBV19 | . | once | CASSISQGVEKLFF | TGTGCCAGTAGTATCTCCCAGGGTGTCGAAAAACTGTTTTTT
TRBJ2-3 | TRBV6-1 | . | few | CASPRGGVTDTQYF | TGTGCCAGCCCCCGTGGAGGGGTAACAGATACGCAGTATTTT
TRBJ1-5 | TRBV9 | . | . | CASSAGGGEGPQHF | TGTGCCAGCAGCGCCGGAGGGGGGGAAGGGCCCCAGCATTTT
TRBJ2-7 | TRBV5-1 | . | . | CASSSGYYEQYF | TGCGCCAGCAGCTCGGGCTACTACGAGCAGTACTTC
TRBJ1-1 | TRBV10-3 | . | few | CAISLGDMNTEAFF | TGTGCCATCAGTTTGGGAGATATGAACACTGAAGCTTTCTTT
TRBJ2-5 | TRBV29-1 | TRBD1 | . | CSVGQGWGETQYF | TGCAGCGTGGGACAGGGGTGGGGCGAGACCCAGTACTTC
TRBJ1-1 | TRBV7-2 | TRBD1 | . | CASSITGGTEAFF | TGTGCCAGCAGCATCACAGGGGGCACTGAAGCTTTCTTT
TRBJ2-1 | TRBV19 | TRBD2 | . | CASRPGLAVNEQFF | TGTGCCAGTAGGCCGGGACTAGCCGTCAATGAGCAGTTCTTC
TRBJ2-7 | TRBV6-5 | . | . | CASSYSDTGSYEQYF | TGTGCCAGCAGTTACTCGGACACAGGATCCTACGAGCAGTACTTC
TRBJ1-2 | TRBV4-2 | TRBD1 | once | CASSPDRGTHGYTF | TGTGCCAGCAGCCCAGACAGGGGGACGCATGGCTACACCTTC
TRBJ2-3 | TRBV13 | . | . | CASSLGSGPGTDTQYF | TGTGCCAGCAGCTTAGGTTCGGGGCCGGGCACAGATACGCAGTATTTT
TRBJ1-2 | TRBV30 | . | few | CAWSVERSYGYTF | TGTGCCTGGAGTGTAGAACGGAGCTATGGCTACACCTTC
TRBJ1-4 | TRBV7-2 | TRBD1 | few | CASSLTRTGEGEKLFF | TGTGCCAGCAGCCTAACTCGGACAGGGGAAGGAGAAAAACTGTTTTTT
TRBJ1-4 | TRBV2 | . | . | CASTYYTTNEKLFF | TGTGCCAGCACATACTATACAACTAATGAAAAACTGTTTTTT
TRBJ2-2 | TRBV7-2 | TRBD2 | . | CASSLRRGGFTGELFF | TGTGCCAGCAGCTTAAGGCGGGGGGGCTTCACCGGGGAGCTGTTTTTT
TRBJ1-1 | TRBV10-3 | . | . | CAILGSMNTEAFF | TGTGCCATCTTAGGCAGTATGAACACTGAAGCTTTCTTT
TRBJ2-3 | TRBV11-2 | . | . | CASSFTRTDTQYF | TGTGCCAGCAGCTTCACACGCACAGATACGCAGTATTTT
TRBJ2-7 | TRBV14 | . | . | CASSQERDYEQYF | TGTGCCAGCAGCCAAGAGAGGGACTACGAGCAGTACTTC